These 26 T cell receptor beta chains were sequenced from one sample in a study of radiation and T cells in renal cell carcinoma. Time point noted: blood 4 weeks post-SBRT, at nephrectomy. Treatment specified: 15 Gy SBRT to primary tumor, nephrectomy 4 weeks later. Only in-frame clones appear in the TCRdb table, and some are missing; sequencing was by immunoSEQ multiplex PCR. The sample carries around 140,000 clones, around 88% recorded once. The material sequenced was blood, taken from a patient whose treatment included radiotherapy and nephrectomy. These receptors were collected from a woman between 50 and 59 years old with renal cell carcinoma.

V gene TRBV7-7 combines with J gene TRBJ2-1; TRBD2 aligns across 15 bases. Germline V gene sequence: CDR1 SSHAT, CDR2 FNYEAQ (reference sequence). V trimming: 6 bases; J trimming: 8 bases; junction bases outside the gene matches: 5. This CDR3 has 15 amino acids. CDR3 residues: CASSLGLAGGDEQFF. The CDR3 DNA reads TGTGCCAGCAGTCTAGGACTAGCGGGAGGGGATGAGCAGTTCTTC.

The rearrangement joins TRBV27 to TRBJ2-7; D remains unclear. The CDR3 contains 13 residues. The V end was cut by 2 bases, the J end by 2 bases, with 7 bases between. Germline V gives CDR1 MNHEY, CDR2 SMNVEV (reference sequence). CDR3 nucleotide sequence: TGTGCCAGCAGTTTACCTAATACCTACGAGCAGTACTTC. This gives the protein CASSLPNTYEQYF.

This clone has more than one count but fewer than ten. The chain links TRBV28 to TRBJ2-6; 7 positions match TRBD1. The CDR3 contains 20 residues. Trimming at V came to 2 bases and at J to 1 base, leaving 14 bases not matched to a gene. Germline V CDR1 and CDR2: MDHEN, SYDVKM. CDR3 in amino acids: CASSLPTDRVSRSGANVLTF. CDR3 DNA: TGTGCCAGCAGTTTACCTACTGACAGGGTTAGCCGTTCTGGGGCCAACGTCCTGACTTTC. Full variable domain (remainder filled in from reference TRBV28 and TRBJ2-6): DVKVTQSSRYLVKRTGEKVFLECVQDMDHENMFWYRQDPGLGLRLIYFSYDVKMKEKGDIPEGYSVSREKKERFSLILESASTNQTSMYLCASSLPTDRVSRSGANVLTFGAGSRLTVL.

The CDR3 DNA reads as TGTGCCAGCAGCTTAGTGACTAGCGGGTACAATGAGCAGTTCTTC. Translated: CASSLVTSGYNEQFF. The V call is TRBV7-8, the J call TRBJ2-1, with 10 bases lining up with TRBD2. Trimming took 1 base from V and 4 from J; bases not matched to a gene: 1. This CDR3 has 15 residues. Germline loops: CDR1 SGHVS, CDR2 FQNEAQ.

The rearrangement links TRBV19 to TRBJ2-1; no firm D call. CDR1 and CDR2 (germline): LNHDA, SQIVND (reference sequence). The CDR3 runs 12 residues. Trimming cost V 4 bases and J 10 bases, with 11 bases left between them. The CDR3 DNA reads TGTGCCAGTAGTACCACTCAGTACGAGCAGTTCTTC. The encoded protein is CASSTTQYEQFF.

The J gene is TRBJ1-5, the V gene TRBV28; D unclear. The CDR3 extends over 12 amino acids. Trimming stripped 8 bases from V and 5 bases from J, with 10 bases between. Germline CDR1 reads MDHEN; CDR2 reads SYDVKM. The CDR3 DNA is TGTGCCAGCCCAAGGCCTGATCAGCCCCAGCATTTT. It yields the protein CASPRPDQPQHF. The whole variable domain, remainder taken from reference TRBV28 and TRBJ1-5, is DVKVTQSSRYLVKRTGEKVFLECVQDMDHENMFWYRQDPGLGLRLIYFSYDVKMKEKGDIPEGYSVSREKKERFSLILESASTNQTSMYLCASPRPDQPQHFGDGTRLSIL.

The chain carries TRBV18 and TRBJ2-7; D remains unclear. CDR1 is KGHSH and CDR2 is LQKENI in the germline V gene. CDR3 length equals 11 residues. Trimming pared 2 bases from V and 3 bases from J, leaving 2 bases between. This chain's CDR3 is CASSPNYEQYF. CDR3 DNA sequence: TGTGCCAGCTCACCAAACTACGAGCAGTACTTC.

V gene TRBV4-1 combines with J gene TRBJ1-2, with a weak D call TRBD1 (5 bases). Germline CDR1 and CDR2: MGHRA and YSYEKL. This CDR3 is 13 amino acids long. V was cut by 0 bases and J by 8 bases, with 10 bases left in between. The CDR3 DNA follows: TGCGCCAGCAGCCAAGAAGGGGTTCGGGGCTACACCTTC. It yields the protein CASSQEGVRGYTF.

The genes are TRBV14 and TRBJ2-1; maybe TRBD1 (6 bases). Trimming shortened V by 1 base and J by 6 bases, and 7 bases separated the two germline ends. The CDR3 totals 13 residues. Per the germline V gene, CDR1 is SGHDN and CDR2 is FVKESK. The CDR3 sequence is CASSQVGGNEQFF. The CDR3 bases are TGTGCCAGCAGCCAAGTAGGGGGCAATGAGCAGTTCTTC. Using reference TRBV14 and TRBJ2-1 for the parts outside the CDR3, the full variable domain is EAGVTQFPSHSVIEKGQTVTLRCDPISGHDNLYWYRRVMGKEIKFLLHFVKESKQDESGMPNNRFLAERTGGTYSTLKVQPAELEDSGVYFCASSQVGGNEQFFGPGTRLTVL.

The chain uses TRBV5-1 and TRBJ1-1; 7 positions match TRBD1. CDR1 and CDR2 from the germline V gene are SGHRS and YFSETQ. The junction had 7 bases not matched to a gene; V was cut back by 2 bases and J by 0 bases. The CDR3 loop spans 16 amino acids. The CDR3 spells CASSFGPGGMNTEAFF. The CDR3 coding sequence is TGCGCCAGCAGCTTTGGGCCAGGGGGTATGAACACTGAAGCTTTCTTT.

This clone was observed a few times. For the CDR3, the DNA is TGTGCCAGCAGCTTAGCAGGGAACACTGAAGCTTTCTTT. Translation: CASSLAGNTEAFF. The J gene is TRBJ1-1, the V gene TRBV11-2; no clear D. This CDR3 is 13 amino acids long. From germline, CDR1 is SGHAT and CDR2 FQNNGV. The V gene lost 1 base and the J gene lost 1 base, with 4 bases spanning the gap.

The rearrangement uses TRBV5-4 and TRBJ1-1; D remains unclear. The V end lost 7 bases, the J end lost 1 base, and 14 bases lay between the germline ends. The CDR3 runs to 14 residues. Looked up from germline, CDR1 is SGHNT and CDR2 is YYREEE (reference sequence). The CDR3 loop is CASAAYDENTEAFF. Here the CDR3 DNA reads TGTGCCAGCGCAGCTTATGATGAGAACACTGAAGCTTTCTTT.

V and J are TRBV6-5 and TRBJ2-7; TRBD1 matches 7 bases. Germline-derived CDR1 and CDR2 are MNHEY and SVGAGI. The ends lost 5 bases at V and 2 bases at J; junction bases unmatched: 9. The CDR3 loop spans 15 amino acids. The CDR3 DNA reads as TGTGCCAGCAGTCGAAATACAGGGGACACCTACGAGCAGTACTTC. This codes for CASSRNTGDTYEQYF.

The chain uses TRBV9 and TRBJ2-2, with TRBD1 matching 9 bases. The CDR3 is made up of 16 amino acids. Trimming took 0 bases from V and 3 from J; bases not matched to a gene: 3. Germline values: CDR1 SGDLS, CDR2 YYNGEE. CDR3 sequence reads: CASSVDGQGYTGELFF. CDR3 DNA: TGTGCCAGCAGCGTAGATGGACAGGGGTACACCGGGGAGCTGTTTTTT. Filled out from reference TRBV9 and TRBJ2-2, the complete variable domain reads DSGVTQTPKHLITATGQRVTLRCSPRSGDLSVYWYQQSLDQGLQFLIQYYNGEERAKGNILERFSAQQFPDLHSELNLSSLELGDSALYFCASSVDGQGYTGELFFGEGSRLTVL.

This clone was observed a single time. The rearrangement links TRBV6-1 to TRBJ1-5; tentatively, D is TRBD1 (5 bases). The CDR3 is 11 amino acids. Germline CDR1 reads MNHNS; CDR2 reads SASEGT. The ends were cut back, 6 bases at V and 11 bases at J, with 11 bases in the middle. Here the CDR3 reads CASSRQLTQHF. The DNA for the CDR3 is TGTGCCAGCAGCCGACAGTTAACCCAGCATTTT.

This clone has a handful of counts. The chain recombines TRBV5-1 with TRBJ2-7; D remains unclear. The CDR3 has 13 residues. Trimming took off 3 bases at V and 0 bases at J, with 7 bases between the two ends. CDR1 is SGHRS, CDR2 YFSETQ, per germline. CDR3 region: CASSSLSSYEQYF. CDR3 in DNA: TGCGCCAGCAGCTCCCTGAGCTCCTACGAGCAGTACTTC.

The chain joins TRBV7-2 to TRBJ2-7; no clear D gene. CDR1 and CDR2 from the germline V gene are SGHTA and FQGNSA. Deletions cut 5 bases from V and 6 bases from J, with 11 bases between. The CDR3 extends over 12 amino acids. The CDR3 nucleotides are TGTGCCAGCAGCATGATCCGCACCGAGCAGTACTTC. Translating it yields CASSMIRTEQYF.

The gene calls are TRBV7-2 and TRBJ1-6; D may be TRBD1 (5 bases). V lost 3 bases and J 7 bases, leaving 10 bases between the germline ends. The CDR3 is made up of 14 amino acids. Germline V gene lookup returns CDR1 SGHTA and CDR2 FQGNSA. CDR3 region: CASSLGGVNSPLHF. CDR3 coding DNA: TGTGCCAGCAGCTTGGGAGGGGTAAATTCACCCCTCCACTTT.

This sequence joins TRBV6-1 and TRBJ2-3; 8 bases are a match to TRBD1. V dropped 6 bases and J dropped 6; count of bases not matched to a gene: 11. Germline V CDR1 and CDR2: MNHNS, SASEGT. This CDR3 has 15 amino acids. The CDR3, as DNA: TGTGCCAGCAGCATCTCGCGGACAGGGTTTGATACGCAGTATTTT. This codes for CASSISRTGFDTQYF.

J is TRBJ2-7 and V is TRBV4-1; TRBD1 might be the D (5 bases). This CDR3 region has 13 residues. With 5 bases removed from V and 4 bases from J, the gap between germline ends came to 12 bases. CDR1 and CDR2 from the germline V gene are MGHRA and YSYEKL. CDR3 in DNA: TGCGCCAGCAGCGGGCAGCAGGGTTACGAGCAGTACTTC. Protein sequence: CASSGQQGYEQYF.

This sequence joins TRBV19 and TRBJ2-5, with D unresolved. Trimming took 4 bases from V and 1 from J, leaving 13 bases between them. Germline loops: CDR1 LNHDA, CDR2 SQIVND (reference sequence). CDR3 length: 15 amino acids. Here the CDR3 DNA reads TGTGCCAGTAGTACGCACACCAACCGCCAAGAGACCCAGTACTTC. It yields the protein CASSTHTNRQETQYF. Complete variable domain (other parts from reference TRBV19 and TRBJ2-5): DGGITQSPKYLFRKEGQNVTLSCEQNLNHDAMYWYRQDPGQGLRLIYYSQIVNDFQKGDIAEGYSVSREKKESFPLTVTSAQKNPTAFYLCASSTHTNRQETQYFGPGTRLLVL.

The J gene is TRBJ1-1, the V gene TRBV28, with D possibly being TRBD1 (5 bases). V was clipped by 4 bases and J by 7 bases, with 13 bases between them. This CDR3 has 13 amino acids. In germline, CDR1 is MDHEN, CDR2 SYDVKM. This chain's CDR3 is CASSSGTVNEAFF. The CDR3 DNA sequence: TGTGCCAGCAGTTCTGGGACGGTGAATGAAGCTTTCTTT.

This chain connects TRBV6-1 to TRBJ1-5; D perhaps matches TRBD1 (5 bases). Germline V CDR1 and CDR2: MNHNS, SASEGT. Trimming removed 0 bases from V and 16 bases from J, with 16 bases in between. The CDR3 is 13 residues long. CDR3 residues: CASSEALRDVGHF. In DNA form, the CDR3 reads TGTGCCAGCAGTGAAGCGCTTCGGGACGTCGGACATTTT.

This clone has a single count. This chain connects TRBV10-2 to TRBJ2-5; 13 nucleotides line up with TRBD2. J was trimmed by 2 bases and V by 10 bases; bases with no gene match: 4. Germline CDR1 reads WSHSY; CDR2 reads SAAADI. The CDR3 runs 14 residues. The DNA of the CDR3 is TGCGCCATTCCGGGACTAGCGGGGCAAGAGACCCAGTACTTC. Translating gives CAIPGLAGQETQYF.

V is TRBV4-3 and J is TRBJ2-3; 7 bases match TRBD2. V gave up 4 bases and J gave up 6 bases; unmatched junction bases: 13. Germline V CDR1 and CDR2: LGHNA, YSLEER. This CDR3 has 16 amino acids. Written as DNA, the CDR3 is TGCGCCAGCAGCCTCAAAAGGGGCGTTAGCGGGGATACGCAGTATTTT. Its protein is CASSLKRGVSGDTQYF.

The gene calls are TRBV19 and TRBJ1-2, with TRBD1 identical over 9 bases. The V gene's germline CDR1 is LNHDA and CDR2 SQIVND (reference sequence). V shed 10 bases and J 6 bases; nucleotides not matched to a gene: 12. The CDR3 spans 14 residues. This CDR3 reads CAILTGQGSNGYTF. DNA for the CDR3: TGTGCCATCCTGACGGGACAGGGTTCGAATGGCTACACCTTC. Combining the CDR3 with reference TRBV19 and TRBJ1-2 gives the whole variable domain DGGITQSPKYLFRKEGQNVTLSCEQNLNHDAMYWYRQDPGQGLRLIYYSQIVNDFQKGDIAEGYSVSREKKESFPLTVTSAQKNPTAFYLCAILTGQGSNGYTFGSGTRLTVV.